A selection of T cell receptor beta chains follows, all from one sample in a study of blood T cells in healthy people across ages. TCRdb reanalysed the 5' RACE reads using MiXCR and keeps one entry per CDR3 protein. The table has hundreds of thousands of distinct CDR3 sequences, around 32% seen once; the top ten hold just over 15%. The sample was blood. These receptor sequences come from a woman older than 75 in good health. CDR3s include the opening cysteine and the closing phenylalanine or tryptophan. The D gene is left open where the match is weak. The size entry is marked missing in some rows and otherwise reads once, few, many or a size class.

cdr3_nt: TGTGCCATCAGTCAACCACCGGGACAGGGGAGCTCTGGGGCCAACGTCCTGACTTTC
cdr3_aa: CAISQPPGQGSSGANVLTF
clone_size: many
d_call: TRBD1
j_call: TRBJ2-6
v_call: TRBV10-3

cdr3_nt: TGTGCCAGCAGCCCAGGGACCTATGGCTACACCTTC
cdr3_aa: CASSPGTYGYTF
clone_size: many
d_call: .
j_call: TRBJ1-2
v_call: TRBV4-2

cdr3_nt: TGCAGCGTCATGCCTTGGGCGCGGGGGGTAACAGATACGCAGTATTTT
cdr3_aa: CSVMPWARGVTDTQYF
clone_size: many
d_call: TRBD2
j_call: TRBJ2-3
v_call: TRBV29-1

cdr3_nt: TGTGCCAGCCACCCCCGAGCGGGGGGGTCAGAGACCCAGTACTTC
cdr3_aa: CASHPRAGGSETQYF
clone_size: .
d_call: TRBD2
j_call: TRBJ2-5
v_call: TRBV2

cdr3_nt: TGCAGCGTTAGGACAGGGACAGATACGCAGTATTTT
cdr3_aa: CSVRTGTDTQYF
clone_size: many
d_call: TRBD1
j_call: TRBJ2-3
v_call: TRBV29-1

cdr3_nt: TGTGCCAGCAGCTTAACTACAGGCAAGTACAATGAGCAGTTCTTC
cdr3_aa: CASSLTTGKYNEQFF
clone_size: few
d_call: .
j_call: TRBJ2-1
v_call: TRBV7-2

cdr3_nt: TGCAGTGCTAGAAACCAAGCGGGGGGCTTCTACGAGCAGTACTTC
cdr3_aa: CSARNQAGGFYEQYF
clone_size: .
d_call: TRBD2
j_call: TRBJ2-7
v_call: TRBV20-1

cdr3_nt: TGTGCCAGCTCACTACGGCTCGGGACAGGGGGTTTTAGCTCCTACAATGAGCAGTTCTTC
cdr3_aa: CASSLRLGTGGFSSYNEQFF
clone_size: .
d_call: TRBD1
j_call: TRBJ2-1
v_call: TRBV18

cdr3_nt: TGCAGTGCTCCCGGGGACAGTGGCAAAAACATTCAGTACTTC
cdr3_aa: CSAPGDSGKNIQYF
clone_size: many
d_call: TRBD1
j_call: TRBJ2-4
v_call: TRBV20-1

cdr3_nt: TGTGCCAGCAGCCGGCGGGGGGGCCTAAGGGAGCAGTACTTC
cdr3_aa: CASSRRGGLREQYF
clone_size: many
d_call: TRBD2
j_call: TRBJ2-7
v_call: TRBV3-1

cdr3_nt: TGTGCCACCAGTGACGGGACAGGGGTTTCCAATCAGCCCCAGCATTTT
cdr3_aa: CATSDGTGVSNQPQHF
clone_size: many
d_call: TRBD1
j_call: TRBJ1-5
v_call: TRBV24-1

cdr3_nt: TGTGCCAGCAGTTGGGAGGAGCAGTACTTC
cdr3_aa: CASSWEEQYF
clone_size: .
d_call: .
j_call: TRBJ2-5
v_call: TRBV12-3/TRBV12-4

cdr3_nt: TGCGCCAGCAGCCCGCCCAACGGGGGGGCCGCAGATACGCAGTATTTT
cdr3_aa: CASSPPNGGAADTQYF
clone_size: few
d_call: TRBD2
j_call: TRBJ2-3
v_call: TRBV5-1

cdr3_nt: TGTGCCAGCAGCCCTCGGACAGGGATGACTGAAGCTTTCTTT
cdr3_aa: CASSPRTGMTEAFF
clone_size: .
d_call: TRBD1
j_call: TRBJ1-1
v_call: TRBV7-9

cdr3_nt: TGTGCCACCAGAGAAAGGGGCCTTTCCGAGGAGCAGTTCTTC
cdr3_aa: CATRERGLSEEQFF
clone_size: many
d_call: .
j_call: TRBJ2-1
v_call: TRBV24-1

cdr3_nt: TGTGCCAGCAGCCCCGAGGGTGCCTCAGGGGCCAACGTCCTGACTTTC
cdr3_aa: CASSPEGASGANVLTF
clone_size: many
d_call: .
j_call: TRBJ2-6
v_call: TRBV7-3

cdr3_nt: TGCGCCAGCAGCCACCCCGGGACAGGGGGTGAGCCCCAGCATTTT
cdr3_aa: CASSHPGTGGEPQHF
clone_size: .
d_call: TRBD1
j_call: TRBJ1-5
v_call: TRBV4-1

cdr3_nt: TGCAGCGTTGCCTGGACAGGGGGGGGCCTTACGCAGTATTTT
cdr3_aa: CSVAWTGGGLTQYF
clone_size: .
d_call: TRBD1
j_call: TRBJ2-3
v_call: TRBV29-1

cdr3_nt: TGCGCCAGCAGCTCGACGGGTCTAGGGGCCAACGTCCTGACTTTC
cdr3_aa: CASSSTGLGANVLTF
clone_size: .
d_call: .
j_call: TRBJ2-6
v_call: TRBV5-1

cdr3_nt: TGTGCCAGCAGTGAAGCCCTAGCCCAGCCCCAGCATTTT
cdr3_aa: CASSEALAQPQHF
clone_size: many
d_call: .
j_call: TRBJ1-5
v_call: TRBV6-1

cdr3_nt: TGTGCCAGCAGTGAAGGTTTCTGGGGGAGCTCTAATCAGCCCCAGCATTTT
cdr3_aa: CASSEGFWGSSNQPQHF
clone_size: .
d_call: .
j_call: TRBJ1-5
v_call: TRBV6-1

cdr3_nt: TGTGCCACCGCGGCAGGGGGCAACGTTTTCCAAGAGACCCAGTACTTC
cdr3_aa: CATAAGGNVFQETQYF
clone_size: many
d_call: TRBD1
j_call: TRBJ2-5
v_call: TRBV24-1

cdr3_nt: TGTGCCTGGAGTGCCGGGACATTGAACACTGAAGCTTTCTTT
cdr3_aa: CAWSAGTLNTEAFF
clone_size: many
d_call: .
j_call: TRBJ1-1
v_call: TRBV30